These T cell receptor beta chains were read from a single sample in a study of blood T cell repertoires in COVID-19. Method: immunoSEQ multiplex PCR; TCRdb's copy keeps in-frame clones and lacks some. The table includes around 150,000 clones, 84% detected once. Sample: peripheral blood. These receptors were obtained from a man aged 25-40 years with COVID-19, enrolled during active disease. CDR3s include the opening cysteine and the closing phenylalanine or tryptophan. A D gene is named only where the DNA matches it firmly. Not all rows give a size; the values are once, few, many and, for expanded clones, a class.

D	size	V	J	CDR3	DNA
TRBD1	once	TRBV28	TRBJ1-2	CASSPWGTGRNYGYTF	TGTGCCAGCAGTCCCTGGGGGACAGGGAGGAACTATGGCTACACCTTC
NA	few	TRBV28	TRBJ2-1	CASSFQSAEQFF	TGTGCCAGCAGTTTTCAGAGCGCTGAGCAGTTCTTC
NA	NA	TRBV6-4	TRBJ2-6	CASSDSGAGGANVLTF	TGTGCCAGCAGTGACTCGGGGGCAGGTGGGGCCAACGTCCTGACTTTC
TRBD1	NA	TRBV6-5	TRBJ1-2	CASNYSRTGNYGYTF	TGTGCCAGCAATTACTCGAGGACAGGGAACTATGGCTACACCTTC
TRBD1	NA	TRBV19	TRBJ1-1	CASSAGTGNTEAFF	TGTGCCAGTAGTGCGGGGACAGGAAACACTGAAGCTTTCTTT
TRBD1	NA	TRBV9	TRBJ2-2	CASSVGTGGFGELFF	TGTGCCAGCAGCGTGGGGACAGGGGGCTTCGGGGAGCTGTTTTTT
TRBD1	once	TRBV28	TRBJ1-3	CASSSPGTAGNTIYF	TGTGCCAGCAGTTCGCCCGGGACAGCTGGAAACACCATATATTTT
NA	NA	TRBV6-5	TRBJ2-1	CASSSQGVVGYEQFF	TGTGCCAGCAGTTCACAGGGAGTGGTAGGGTATGAGCAGTTCTTC
TRBD1	NA	TRBV10-3	TRBJ2-1	CAISVTGEEQFF	TGTGCCATCAGTGTTACAGGGGAAGAGCAGTTCTTC
TRBD1	NA	TRBV19	TRBJ1-6	CASSLSGTGNNSPLHF	TGTGCCAGTAGTCTTTCCGGGACAGGGAATAATTCACCCCTCCACTTT
TRBD1	NA	TRBV5-1	TRBJ2-7	CASSSSTGVVYEQYF	TGCGCCAGCAGCTCGTCGACAGGGGTAGTCTACGAGCAGTACTTC
NA	NA	TRBV3-1/TRBV3-2	TRBJ2-2	CASSQEDRTNGELFF	TGTGCCAGCAGCCAAGAAGACAGAACGAACGGGGAGCTGTTTTTT
NA	NA	TRBV7-9	TRBJ1-1	CASRRDGEAFF	TGTGCCAGCAGGCGGGACGGTGAAGCTTTCTTT
NA	NA	TRBV6-5	TRBJ1-1	CASGRQINTEAFF	TGTGCCAGCGGGCGACAGATTAACACTGAAGCTTTCTTT
TRBD2	NA	TRBV6-5	TRBJ2-1	CASSYSPSGNEQFF	TGTGCCAGCAGTTACTCGCCTAGCGGCAATGAGCAGTTCTTC
NA	NA	TRBV2	TRBJ2-3	CASTTTWGGDTQYF	TGTGCCAGCACCACGACGTGGGGAGGAGATACGCAGTATTTT
TRBD2	NA	TRBV11-3	TRBJ2-1	CASSAAGGGYNEQFF	TGTGCCAGCAGCGCGGCGGGAGGAGGGTACAATGAGCAGTTCTTC
NA	NA	TRBV24-1	TRBJ1-3	CATSDSGLGNTIYF	TGTGCCACCAGTGATTCCGGACTGGGAAACACCATATATTTT
NA	NA	TRBV3-1/TRBV3-2	TRBJ1-3	CASSQGIQGGNTIYF	TGTGCCAGCAGCCAGGGGATCCAGGGTGGAAACACCATATATTTT
TRBD1	NA	TRBV5-5	TRBJ1-4	CASSFAGQGDEKLFF	TGTGCCAGCAGCTTCGCGGGACAGGGGGACGAAAAACTGTTTTTT
NA	once	TRBV6-6	TRBJ2-3	CASVAADTQYF	TGTGCCAGCGTGGCGGCAGATACGCAGTATTTT
TRBD1	NA	TRBV15	TRBJ1-5	CATSDRDRGIQPQHF	TGTGCCACCAGCGACCGGGACAGGGGTATCCAGCCCCAGCATTTT
NA	NA	TRBV29-1	TRBJ2-7	CSASGEDAYEQYF	TGCAGCGCGTCGGGTGAAGATGCCTACGAGCAGTACTTC
NA	NA	TRBV2	TRBJ1-1	CASSEQTGNTEAFF	TGTGCCAGCAGTGAACAAACAGGCAACACTGAAGCTTTCTTT
NA	NA	TRBV5-1	TRBJ2-7	CASSLARGSYEQYF	TGCGCCAGCAGCTTGGCCAGGGGATCCTACGAGCAGTACTTC
NA	NA	TRBV6-2/TRBV6-3	TRBJ2-1	CASSYTPNRNEQFF	TGTGCCAGCAGTTACACGCCGAATCGGAATGAGCAGTTCTTC
NA	NA	TRBV28	TRBJ1-1	CASSGQFYTEAFF	TGTGCCAGCAGCGGACAGTTTTACACTGAAGCTTTCTTT
NA	NA	TRBV11-2	TRBJ2-3	CASSPKDTQYF	TGTGCCAGCAGCCCCAAAGATACGCAGTATTTT
TRBD2	NA	TRBV14	TRBJ2-7	CASSPEASGAYEQYF	TGTGCCAGCAGCCCGGAGGCTAGCGGGGCCTACGAGCAGTACTTC
TRBD2	NA	TRBV28	TRBJ2-1	CASGGGLAGTNEQFF	TGTGCCAGCGGGGGGGGACTAGCGGGAACAAATGAGCAGTTCTTC
NA	NA	TRBV6-1	TRBJ1-4	CASSVSGTTTNEKLFF	TGTGCCAGCAGTGTTTCAGGAACAACTACTAATGAAAAACTGTTTTTT
TRBD2	NA	TRBV5-6	TRBJ2-7	CASSIGLARYEQYF	TGTGCCAGCAGCATCGGACTAGCAAGGTACGAGCAGTACTTC
NA	once	TRBV27	TRBJ1-2	CASRQRGRYGYTF	TGTGCCAGCAGACAAAGGGGCCGGTATGGCTACACCTTC
NA	NA	TRBV6-5	TRBJ1-4	CASSYSGDIEKLFF	TGTGCCAGCAGTTACTCCGGGGACATTGAAAAACTGTTTTTT
NA	NA	TRBV5-1	TRBJ2-1	CASSLEAGLRTYNEQFF	TGCGCCAGCAGCTTGGAGGCAGGGCTTAGGACCTACAATGAGCAGTTCTTC
TRBD2	NA	TRBV5-4	TRBJ2-5	CASSSPSGAETQYF	TGTGCCAGCAGCTCTCCGAGCGGGGCAGAGACCCAGTACTTC
NA	NA	TRBV28	TRBJ1-4	CASSSRVRGATNEKLFF	TGTGCCAGCAGTTCTCGAGTCAGGGGCGCAACTAATGAAAAACTGTTTTTT
NA	NA	TRBV19	TRBJ2-2	CASSARTVNRELFF	TGTGCCAGTAGTGCCCGGACTGTTAACCGGGAGCTGTTTTTT
NA	NA	TRBV18	TRBJ1-1	CASSPSRENTEAFF	TGTGCCAGCTCACCATCTCGGGAGAACACTGAAGCTTTCTTT
NA	NA	TRBV3-1/TRBV3-2	TRBJ1-6	CASSQGPNRGNSPLHF	TGTGCCAGCAGCCAAGGCCCTAATAGGGGTAATTCACCCCTCCACTTT
TRBD1	NA	TRBV9	TRBJ2-2	CASSAQGESGELFF	TGTGCCAGCAGCGCCCAGGGGGAGTCCGGGGAGCTGTTTTTT